Below, 18 T cell receptor beta chains from the same sample are listed, as sequenced in a study of cytomegalovirus exposure and HLA in healthy donors. 60 Vbeta and 13 Jbeta primers were used in PCR. Assay used: immunoSEQ multiplex PCR; TCRdb lists only in-frame clones, some missing. The table shows approximately 150,000 clones, with roughly 75% occurring only once. Sequenced input: PBMCs. The receptors shown here come from a female donor in good health and CMV-seronegative.

This chain connects TRBV5-1 to TRBJ2-7; 7 bases align to TRBD2. The CDR3 extends over 15 amino acids. With 5 bases clipped from V and 4 bases from J, the junction kept 12 bases outside the gene matches. CDR1 and CDR2 from the germline V gene are SGHRS and YFSETQ. The CDR3 nucleotides read TGCGCCAGCAGAGAAGTAGGACTAGACCGTTACGAGCAGTACTTC. Its protein is CASREVGLDRYEQYF.

The chain links TRBV19 to TRBJ1-2, with 7 bases identical to TRBD1. V shed 5 bases, J shed 8 bases, and the junction held 8 bases outside the gene matches. The CDR3 spans 13 residues. Germline lookup yields CDR1 LNHDA and CDR2 SQIVND (reference sequence). DNA of the CDR3: TGTGCCAGTAGTCCGACAGGGACAGTCGGCTACACCTTC. Protein: CASSPTGTVGYTF.

The chain employs TRBV5-4 and TRBJ2-2, with 11 bases identical to TRBD1. The J segment lost 6 bases and the V segment lost 4 bases, leaving 2 bases of the junction unmatched. The CDR3 is 14 residues long. The V gene's germline CDR1 is SGHNT and CDR2 YYREEE (reference sequence). The CDR3 region has the DNA TGTGCCAGCAGCCCGGGACAGGGGGCCGGGGAGCTGTTTTTT. Its protein is CASSPGQGAGELFF.

This clone was counted a single time. The chain uses TRBV4-2 and TRBJ1-1, with D possibly TRBD1 on 5 matching bases. V was trimmed by 0 bases and J by 3 bases, leaving 11 bases between them. This CDR3 has 15 residues. The germline gives CDR1 LGHNA, CDR2 YNFKEQ. The CDR3 here is CASSQDDSRDTEAFF. The CDR3 DNA reads as TGTGCCAGCAGCCAAGATGACAGTCGGGACACTGAAGCTTTCTTT.

The chain combines TRBV28 with TRBJ2-7; TRBD1 aligns across 10 bases. The ends lost 1 base at V and 4 bases at J; junction bases unmatched: 7. The CDR3 loop spans 16 amino acids. Germline-derived CDR1 and CDR2 are MDHEN and SYDVKM. DNA for the CDR3: TGTGCCAGCAGTTTATACCGGGACAGGGGTGGGTACGAGCAGTACTTC. It specifies CASSLYRDRGGYEQYF.

V is TRBV19 and J is TRBJ2-5, with TRBD2 matching 10 bases. In germline, CDR1 is LNHDA, CDR2 SQIVND (reference sequence). V shed 4 bases and J 4 bases; nucleotides not matched to a gene: 6. The CDR3 covers 15 residues. The CDR3 sequence: CASSTSGSGVETQYF. The CDR3, as DNA: TGTGCCAGTAGTACTAGCGGGAGTGGGGTAGAGACCCAGTACTTC.

This chain links TRBV6-1 with TRBJ2-7, with TRBD1 identical over 7 bases. Losses at the gene ends were 2 bases for V and 3 bases for J; bases not matched to a gene: 10. CDR3 length: 16 residues. CDR1 and CDR2 from the germline V gene are MNHNS and SASEGT. CDR3 amino acids: CASSEPIGAGGYEQYF. CDR3 coding DNA: TGTGCCAGCAGTGAACCGATAGGGGCAGGGGGCTACGAGCAGTACTTC.

The genes are TRBV27 and TRBJ1-6; D perhaps matches TRBD1 (5 bases). The CDR3 has 14 residues. Germline V gene lookup returns CDR1 MNHEY and CDR2 SMNVEV (reference sequence). The germline V and J ends were trimmed by 0 bases and 8 bases, with 8 bases remaining between them. For the CDR3, the DNA is TGTGCCAGCAGTTTATCAGGGGTCGATTCACCCCTCCACTTT. This encodes CASSLSGVDSPLHF.

This clone was recorded once. V usage is TRBV5-4 and J usage is TRBJ2-7; tentatively, D is TRBD2 (6 bases). V was trimmed by 0 bases and J by 8 bases, leaving 18 bases between them. This CDR3 has 15 amino acids. Germline V lookup: CDR1 SGHNT, CDR2 YYREEE (reference sequence). CDR3 region: CASSLGRDRTLKQYF. CDR3 in DNA: TGTGCCAGCAGCTTGGGGCGGGACCGAACCCTTAAGCAGTACTTC.

The V call is TRBV5-1, the J call TRBJ2-7, with D maybe TRBD1 (6 bases). The CDR3 has 16 amino acids. From germline, CDR1 is SGHRS and CDR2 YFSETQ. V dropped 3 bases and J dropped 0 bases, with 16 bases sitting between them. In nucleotides, the CDR3 is TGCGCCAGCAGCTCTACGGACAGACTGAGCTCCTACGAGCAGTACTTC. This gives the protein CASSSTDRLSSYEQYF.

The chain has TRBV10-3 and TRBJ2-1; TRBD2 matches at 14 bases. V trimming: 5 bases; J trimming: 10 bases; junction bases outside the gene matches: 10. Germline CDR1 ENHRY, CDR2 SYGVKD. The CDR3 consists of 16 residues. The chain's CDR3 is CAISQGGTSGGREQFF. The CDR3 DNA is TGTGCCATCAGTCAAGGGGGGACTAGCGGGGGTCGGGAGCAGTTCTTC.

V gene TRBV7-9 combines with J gene TRBJ1-1; D might be TRBD1 (6 bases). Germline-derived CDR1 and CDR2 are SEHNR and FQNEAQ (reference sequence). V lost 5 bases and J lost 2, with 15 bases in between. This CDR3 spans 15 amino acids. Here the CDR3 reads CASSPQGSPNTEAFF. The CDR3 DNA reads as TGTGCCAGCAGCCCACAGGGATCCCCCAACACTGAAGCTTTCTTT.

The chain carries TRBV19 and TRBJ1-2; D is unresolved. V lost 0 bases and J lost 8, with 10 bases in between. Germline assignment: CDR1 LNHDA and CDR2 SQIVND (reference sequence). This CDR3 comprises 13 residues. The chain's CDR3 is CASSIDGSGGYTF. Here the CDR3 DNA reads TGTGCCAGTAGTATAGACGGGAGTGGCGGCTACACCTTC.

The chain employs TRBV28 and TRBJ2-3; 9 bases are shared with TRBD2. Per the germline V gene, CDR1 is MDHEN and CDR2 is SYDVKM. The length of the CDR3 is 16 residues. J lost 0 bases, V lost 5 bases, and 6 bases had no gene match. DNA for the CDR3: TGTGCCAGCAGTGGAAGACTAGCGGAAAGCACAGATACGCAGTATTTT. Translated, it gives CASSGRLAESTDTQYF. The full variable domain, with the rest looked up from reference TRBV28 and TRBJ2-3, is DVKVTQSSRYLVKRTGEKVFLECVQDMDHENMFWYRQDPGLGLRLIYFSYDVKMKEKGDIPEGYSVSREKKERFSLILESASTNQTSMYLCASSGRLAESTDTQYFGPGTRLTVL.

The CDR3 spells CASSRDSADTQYF. The CDR3 DNA reads TGTGCCAGCAGCCGGGACAGCGCAGATACGCAGTATTTT. The rearrangement joins TRBV28 to TRBJ2-3; 7 bases are shared with TRBD1. V lost 6 bases and J lost 4; bases outside the gene matches: 4. Germline loops: CDR1 MDHEN, CDR2 SYDVKM. This CDR3 has 13 residues.

The J gene is TRBJ1-2, the V gene TRBV5-6; 8 bases are shared with TRBD1. Unmatched junction bases numbered 10, after V lost 2 bases and J lost 7 bases. Germline CDR1 and CDR2: SGHDT and YYEEEE. This CDR3 has 15 amino acids. CDR3 DNA: TGTGCCAGCAGCTTACCGGACAGGGAAGGTCTTGGCTACACCTTC. This codes for CASSLPDREGLGYTF.

This clone was seen a few times. Written as DNA, the CDR3 is TGTGCCAGCTCACCGACGGACGTTGGGACAGCCAATAATTCACCCCTCCACTTT. It yields the protein CASSPTDVGTANNSPLHF. The rearrangement joins TRBV18 to TRBJ1-6; 7 bases match TRBD1. Germline assignment: CDR1 KGHSH and CDR2 LQKENI. Trimming took 3 bases from V and 5 from J; bases not matched to a gene: 13. CDR3 size: 18 residues.

The chain couples TRBV25-1 to TRBJ2-5; D not certain. CDR1 is MGHDK, CDR2 SYGVNS, per germline. V was shortened by 2 bases and J by 7 bases, with 17 bases between the two germline ends. The CDR3 contains 15 residues. CDR3 in amino acids: CASSEITEIPVTQYF. CDR3 DNA sequence: TGTGCCAGCAGTGAAATCACCGAGATCCCTGTGACCCAGTACTTC.